The rows below give T cell receptor beta chains drawn from one sample of a study of OX40 agonist ivuxolimab in advanced cancers. TCRdb keeps only in-frame clones here, not all; method: immunoSEQ multiplex PCR. Here the sample spans tens of thousands of clones, 90% to 95% being singletons. The sample here was CD4+ or CD8+ T cells sorted from blood, taken in a trial of the OX40 agonist ivuxolimab. The receptors derive from an adult with an advanced solid tumor such as melanoma, head and neck, liver or kidney cancer. Both conserved end residues are part of each CDR3. A D gene is named only where the DNA matches it firmly. Only part of the rows carry a size: once, few, many, or a class if the clone is expanded.

j_call clone_size v_call d_call cdr3_aa cdr3_nt
TRBJ1-1 . TRBV5-6 TRBD1 CASSLIGQGANTEAFF TGTGCCAGCAGCCTAATAGGACAGGGGGCGAACACTGAAGCTTTCTTT
TRBJ2-3 . TRBV28 . CASSLQDTQYF TGTGCCAGCAGTTTACAAGATACGCAGTATTTT
TRBJ2-7 once TRBV20-1 . CSGSTGYEQYF TGCAGTGGAAGTACAGGTTACGAGCAGTACTTC
TRBJ1-1 . TRBV10-2 TRBD1 CASSERGTGGEAFF TGCGCCAGCAGTGAGAGGGGGACAGGGGGTGAAGCTTTCTTT
TRBJ2-5 . TRBV19 . CASSIDDEETQYF TGTGCCAGTAGTATAGATGACGAAGAGACCCAGTACTTC
TRBJ2-7 . TRBV27 . CASSLSGVDSYEQYF TGTGCCAGCAGTTTATCCGGGGTTGACTCCTACGAGCAGTACTTC
TRBJ2-1 . TRBV27 . CASSLRRTSYNEQFF TGTGCCAGCAGCCTCAGAAGGACATCATACAATGAGCAGTTCTTC
TRBJ2-7 . TRBV6-1 . CASSLQGLGSYEQYF TGTGCCAGCTCACTACAGGGTCTAGGGTCCTACGAGCAGTACTTC
TRBJ1-2 . TRBV9 . CASSVNDYYGYTF TGTGCCAGCAGCGTAAACGATTACTATGGCTACACCTTC
TRBJ1-2 . TRBV4-1 . CASSRHGGEGYTF TGCGCCAGCAGCCGTCATGGTGGGGAGGGCTACACCTTC
TRBJ1-2 . TRBV5-4 . CASSLIGGYTF TGTGCCAGCAGCTTAATTGGCGGCTACACCTTC
TRBJ1-2 . TRBV5-4 . CASSLRGGTPYGYTF TGTGCCAGCAGCTTGAGGGGGGGGACACCTTATGGCTACACCTTC
TRBJ1-4 . TRBV5-5 TRBD1 CASSITDRGLVEKLFF TGTGCCAGCAGCATCACCGACAGGGGGCTAGTGGAAAAACTGTTTTTT
TRBJ2-1 . TRBV30 TRBD2 CAWRERGKGEQFF TGTGCCTGGAGGGAGCGGGGGAAGGGTGAGCAGTTCTTC
TRBJ2-3 . TRBV11-2 TRBD2 CASSRLAGVGDTQYF TGTGCCAGCAGCCGACTAGCGGGGGTCGGGGATACGCAGTATTTT
TRBJ2-7 . TRBV7-8 . CASSLGLSYEQYF TGTGCCAGCAGCCTGGGTCTATCCTACGAGCAGTACTTC
TRBJ2-1 . TRBV19 . CASNLGLYNEQFF TGTGCCAGTAACCTGGGACTGTACAATGAGCAGTTCTTC
TRBJ1-2 . TRBV5-1 . CASRSGGGYGYTF TGCGCCAGCAGAAGTGGGGGTGGCTATGGCTACACCTTC
TRBJ2-3 . TRBV7-6 TRBD2 CASSLVERGGTDTQYF TGTGCCAGCAGCTTAGTAGAACGGGGAGGGACAGATACGCAGTATTTT
TRBJ2-5 . TRBV27 . CASSFLAGQETQYF .
TRBJ2-1 few TRBV9 . CASSVVRGNEQFF TGTGCCAGCAGCGTAGTTCGGGGGAATGAGCAGTTCTTC
TRBJ2-3 . TRBV4-2 TRBD2 CASSQETSGGPSTDTQYF TGTGCCAGCAGCCAAGAGACTAGCGGGGGCCCTAGCACAGATACGCAGTATTTT
TRBJ1-2 . TRBV2 . CASRTGQFYGYTF TGTGCCAGCAGAACCGGACAGTTCTATGGCTACACCTTC
TRBJ2-5 . TRBV5-6 TRBD2 CASSLDRGGLVGLGETQYF TGTGCCAGCAGCTTGGATCGGGGAGGGCTAGTGGGGCTCGGAGAGACCCAGTACTTC
TRBJ1-1 . TRBV27 . CASSLRRGAGWIF TGTGCCAGCAGTTTAAGGAGGGGGGCAGGGTGGATCTTT
TRBJ2-3 once TRBV7-8 TRBD2 CASSRYGGSTDTQYF TGTGCCAGCAGCCGGTACGGGGGGAGCACAGATACGCAGTATTTT
TRBJ1-2 . TRBV27 . CASSLAPLYGYTF TGTGCCAGCAGTTTAGCCCCCTTATATGGCTACACCTTC
TRBJ2-7 . TRBV5-4 . CASSLVGGADEQYF TGTGCCAGCAGCTTGGTGGGGGGGGCCGACGAGCAGTACTTC
TRBJ2-1 . TRBV2 TRBD1 CASSTTGGGYNEQFF TGTGCCAGCAGTACGACAGGGGGGGGTTACAATGAGCAGTTCTTC
TRBJ2-3 . TRBV9 . CASSGFSTDTQYF TGTGCCAGCAGCGGATTTAGCACAGATACGCAGTATTTT
TRBJ2-7 . TRBV14 . CASSHPAGTPDYEQYF TGTGCCAGCAGCCATCCTGCCGGGACTCCCGACTACGAGCAGTACTTC
TRBJ2-2 . TRBV19 . CASSIVHGELFF TGTGCCAGTAGTATAGTTCACGGGGAGCTGTTTTTT
TRBJ1-5 . TRBV6-5 . CASSYSGSGGQPQHF TGTGCCAGCAGTTACTCGGGCTCGGGGGGTCAGCCCCAGCATTTT
TRBJ2-1 . TRBV5-1 . CASSLPSYNEQFF TGCGCCAGCAGCCTACCGTCCTACAATGAGCAGTTCTTC
TRBJ2-6 . TRBV10-2 . CASSDPGSGANVLTF TGCGCCAGCAGTGACCCAGGGAGCGGGGCCAACGTCCTGACTTTC
TRBJ2-6 . TRBV10-3 TRBD1 CAISESRTGGSGANVLTF TGTGCCATCAGTGAGTCCCGGACAGGGGGCTCTGGGGCCAACGTCCTGACTTTC
TRBJ2-4 once TRBV9 . CASSPGVTENIQYF TGTGCCAGCAGCCCAGGAGTGACAGAAAACATTCAGTACTTC
TRBJ1-1 . TRBV11-2 . CASSPESGSSEAFF TGTGCCAGCAGCCCCGAATCGGGGTCCTCTGAAGCTTTCTTT
TRBJ1-1 . TRBV29-1 . CSIWGGTEAFF TGCAGCATATGGGGTGGCACTGAAGCTTTCTTT
TRBJ1-5 . TRBV19 . CASRYGNQPQHF TGTGCCAGTCGGTACGGCAATCAGCCCCAGCATTTT
TRBJ2-1 . TRBV27 TRBD1 CASSWTGRMIYNEQFF TGTGCCAGCAGTTGGACAGGCCGAATGATCTACAATGAGCAGTTCTTC
TRBJ2-1 . TRBV29-1 . CSVERAGYNEQFF TGCAGCGTTGAAAGGGCAGGGTACAATGAGCAGTTCTTC
TRBJ1-3 once TRBV10-3 . CAASESSGNTIYF TGTGCCGCATCAGAGAGCTCTGGAAACACCATATATTTT
TRBJ2-7 once TRBV5-6 . CASSLVRDEQYF TGTGCCAGCAGCTTGGTAAGAGACGAGCAGTACTTC
TRBJ2-7 . TRBV4-1 . CASSQVGLYEQYF TGCGCCAGCAGCCAAGTGGGCCTCTACGAGCAGTACTTC
TRBJ1-1 . TRBV27 TRBD1 CASSLLGGVLTEAFF TGTGCCAGCAGTTTATTAGGGGGCGTTCTAACTGAAGCTTTCTTT
TRBJ1-3 . TRBV4-1 . CASSQDRGSSSGNTIYF TGCGCCAGCAGCCAAGATAGGGGCAGTAGCTCTGGAAACACCATATATTTT
TRBJ2-7 . TRBV2 . CASKGVVYEQYF TGTGCCAGCAAGGGGGTGGTCTACGAGCAGTACTTC
TRBJ1-6 . TRBV5-6 . CASSLGTSGNSPLHF TGTGCCAGCAGCTTGGGGACCTCGGGAAATTCACCCCTCCACTTT
TRBJ2-1 . TRBV5-4 TRBD2 CASSPGVAGGPNEQFF TGTGCCAGCAGCCCGGGAGTTGCGGGGGGGCCCAATGAGCAGTTCTTC
TRBJ2-7 . TRBV25-1 . CASSVGHEQYF TGTGCCAGCAGTGTGGGCCACGAGCAGTACTTC
TRBJ2-7 . TRBV9 TRBD2 CASSAGGIGYEQYF TGTGCCAGCAGCGCCGGGGGGATTGGGTACGAGCAGTACTTC
TRBJ2-7 . TRBV28 TRBD1 CASSSTGADEQYF TGTGCCAGCAGTTCAACAGGGGCCGACGAGCAGTACTTC